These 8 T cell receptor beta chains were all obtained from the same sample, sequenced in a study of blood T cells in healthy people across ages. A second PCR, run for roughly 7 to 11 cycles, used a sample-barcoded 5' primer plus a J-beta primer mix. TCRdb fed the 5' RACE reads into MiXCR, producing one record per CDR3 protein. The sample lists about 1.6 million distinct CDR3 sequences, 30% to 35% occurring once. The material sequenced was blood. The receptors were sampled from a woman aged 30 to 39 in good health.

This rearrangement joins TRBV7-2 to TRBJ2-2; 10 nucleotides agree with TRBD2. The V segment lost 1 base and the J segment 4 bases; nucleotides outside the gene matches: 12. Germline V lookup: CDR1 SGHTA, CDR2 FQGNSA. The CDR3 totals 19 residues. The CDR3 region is CASSLVRASGRVGTGELFF. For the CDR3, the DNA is TGTGCCAGCAGCTTAGTTCGCGCTAGCGGGAGAGTCGGCACCGGGGAGCTGTTTTTT.

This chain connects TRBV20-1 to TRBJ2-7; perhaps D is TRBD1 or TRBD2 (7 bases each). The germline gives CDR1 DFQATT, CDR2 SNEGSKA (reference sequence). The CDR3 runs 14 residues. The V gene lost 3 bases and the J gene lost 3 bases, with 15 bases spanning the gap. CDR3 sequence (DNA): TGCAGTGCTAGTACAGGGGAGGGGGACTACGAGCAGTACTTC. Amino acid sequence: CSASTGEGDYEQYF.

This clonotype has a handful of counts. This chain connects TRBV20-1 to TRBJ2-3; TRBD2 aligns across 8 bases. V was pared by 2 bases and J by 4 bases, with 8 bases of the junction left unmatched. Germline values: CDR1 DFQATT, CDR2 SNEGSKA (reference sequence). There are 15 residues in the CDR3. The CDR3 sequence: CSARKLAGLADTQYF. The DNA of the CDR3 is TGCAGTGCTAGAAAGCTAGCGGGTTTGGCAGATACGCAGTATTTT.

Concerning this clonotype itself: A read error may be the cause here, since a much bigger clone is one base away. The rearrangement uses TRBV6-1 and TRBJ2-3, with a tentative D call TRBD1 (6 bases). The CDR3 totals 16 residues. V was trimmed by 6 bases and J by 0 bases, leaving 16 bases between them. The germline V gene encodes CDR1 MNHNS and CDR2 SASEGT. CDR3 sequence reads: CASSTMGATSTDTQYF. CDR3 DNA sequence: TGTGCCAGCAGCACCATGGGGGCGACAAGCACAGATACGCAGTATTTT.

CDR3 in amino acids: CASCLRTRFKTDTQYF. The CDR3 nucleotides are TGTGCCAGCTGCCTCCGGACTAGGTTTAAGACAGATACGCAGTATTTT. The V gene is TRBV7-8, the J gene TRBJ2-3; 7 bases align to TRBD2. This CDR3 has 16 amino acids. V gave up 8 bases and J gave up 3 bases; unmatched junction bases: 14. Germline-derived CDR1 and CDR2 are SGHVS and FQNEAQ. Full variable domain (rest looked up from reference TRBV7-8 and TRBJ2-3): GAGVSQSPRYKVAKRGQDVALRCDPISGHVSLFWYQQALGQGPEFLTYFQNEAQLDKSGLPSDRFFAERPEGSVSTLKIQRTQQEDSAVYLCASCLRTRFKTDTQYFGPGTRLTVL.

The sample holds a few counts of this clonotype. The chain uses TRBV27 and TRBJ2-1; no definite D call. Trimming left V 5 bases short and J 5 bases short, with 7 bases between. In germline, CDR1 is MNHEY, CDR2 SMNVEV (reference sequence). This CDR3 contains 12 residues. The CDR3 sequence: CASSTGDNEQFF. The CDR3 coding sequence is TGTGCCAGCAGTACCGGCGACAATGAGCAGTTCTTC.

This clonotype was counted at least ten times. The CDR3 spells CASSLMTSGRDGTQYF. The CDR3 DNA sequence: TGTGCCAGCAGCTTAATGACTAGCGGGAGAGACGGAACCCAGTACTTC. The chain recombines TRBV7-9 with TRBJ2-7, with TRBD2 identical over 12 bases. V was pared by 2 bases and J by 10 bases, with 12 bases of the junction left unmatched. The germline CDR1 and CDR2 sequences are SEHNR and FQNEAQ (reference sequence). The CDR3 loop spans 16 amino acids.

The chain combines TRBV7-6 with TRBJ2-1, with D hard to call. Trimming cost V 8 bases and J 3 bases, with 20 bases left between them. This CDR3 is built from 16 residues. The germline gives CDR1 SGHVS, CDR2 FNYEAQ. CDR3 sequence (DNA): TGTGCCAGCTCATCTCAGGCCCTCGGCGGCTACAATGAGCAGTTCTTC. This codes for CASSSQALGGYNEQFF.